The clone carrying this TCR beta chain was picked up one time. The antigen is not known. The sample comes from a study of vaccination effects on CD4 cells after COVID-19. Study as a whole: Ahead of sequencing, the ViraFEST assay grew antigen-specific CD4+ T cells using viral peptide pools. Findings and caveats of the study: Small numbers of convalescent patients limited the study. It also lacked early post-infection timepoints.

Cells that had been cultured for nine to eleven days were the source of isolated CD4+ T cells. Nucleocapsid antibody tests were negative, and the vaccine recipients had no prior SARS-CoV-2 infection. Fresh IL-2-containing medium replaced half the medium on days 3 and 7. Deletions cut 7 bases from V and 2 bases from J, with 16 bases between. The CDR3 loop spans 14 amino acids. Germline CDR1 is SGHDT and CDR2 is YYEEEE. Sequenced by immunoSEQ multiplex PCR; TCRdb stores in-frame clones only, minus some. The sample shows tens of thousands of clones, over 50% of them seen only once. This receptor was identified in a human donor who received a COVID-19 vaccine. V gene TRBV5-6 combines with J gene TRBJ2-7, with D possibly being TRBD2 (6 bases). This specimen consisted of CD4+ T cells from PBMCs cultured without peptide, obtained before COVID-19 vaccination. Written as DNA, the CDR3 is TGTGCCAGCGCCCCTTGGGGCGGGGCCTACGAGCAGTACTTC. It codes for CASAPWGGAYEQYF.